This T cell receptor beta chain came from a study of cytomegalovirus exposure and HLA in healthy donors. Study overall: Falling in the Caucasian-associated ancestry cluster were about 80% of some 400 genotyped donors. The study's findings and limits: In a later analysis, parvovirus B19, influenza, CMV and Epstein-Barr virus appeared linked to several top co-occurrence clusters. An analysis done earlier found most TCR beta V segments productive about 87% or about 30% of the time.

The PCR was carried out with 60 Vbeta primers and 13 Jbeta primers. Assay: immunoSEQ multiplex PCR; the TCRdb copy retains only in-frame clones and omits some. The sample totals more than 95,000 clones. About this clone: The antigen remains undetermined.

After removal of 3 bases from V and 1 base from J, the junction contained 5 bases not matched to a gene. Germline V gene data show CDR1 as KGHSH and CDR2 as LQKENI. The CDR3 consists of 15 residues. The TCR sequence derives from a man aged 18 to 29 in good health and CMV-seronegative. V is TRBV18 and J is TRBJ1-1, with 7 bases that match TRBD1. Sequencing used PBMCs. CDR3 DNA sequence: TGTGCCAGCTCACCCGCCGGGACAGAGAACACTGAAGCTTTCTTT. It is translated as CASSPAGTENTEAFF. The whole variable domain, remainder taken from reference TRBV18 and TRBJ1-1, is NAGVMQNPRHLVRRRGQEARLRCSPMKGHSHVYWYRQLPEEGLKFMVYLQKENIIDESGMPKERFSAEFPKEGPSILRIQQVVRGDSAAYFCASSPAGTENTEAFFGQGTRLTVV.